This TCR beta chain was captured by sequencing in a study of cytomegalovirus exposure and HLA in healthy donors. Broader study findings: In an earlier analysis, about 87% or about 30%: the productive usage of most TCR beta V segments. TCR beta chains numbering 150 to 200 were designated cytomegalovirus-associated. V- and J-gene trimming of TCR beta was linked (in a later analysis) to a missense DCLRE1C variant.

In nominal health when sampled, donors likely had unrecorded immune exposures nonetheless. CDR3 size: 14 residues. Germline V lookup: CDR1 SGHTA, CDR2 FQGNSA. V shed 6 bases and J shed 2 bases, with 11 bases lying between them. The PCR used 60 Vbeta and 13 Jbeta primers. Generated by immunoSEQ multiplex PCR, the TCRdb table keeps only in-frame clones and is missing some. In the table there are around 86,000 clones, 7.5% to 8.5% of which are singletons. There are a few counts of this clone. Its antigen is undetermined. Sequencing used PBMCs. The receptor was derived from a man between 45 and 60 years old in good health and CMV-seronegative. This chain links TRBV7-2 with TRBJ2-1; D is unresolved. CDR3 in amino acids: CASSSTPPYNEQFF. In DNA form, the CDR3 reads TGTGCCAGCAGTTCGACACCCCCCTACAATGAGCAGTTCTTC.